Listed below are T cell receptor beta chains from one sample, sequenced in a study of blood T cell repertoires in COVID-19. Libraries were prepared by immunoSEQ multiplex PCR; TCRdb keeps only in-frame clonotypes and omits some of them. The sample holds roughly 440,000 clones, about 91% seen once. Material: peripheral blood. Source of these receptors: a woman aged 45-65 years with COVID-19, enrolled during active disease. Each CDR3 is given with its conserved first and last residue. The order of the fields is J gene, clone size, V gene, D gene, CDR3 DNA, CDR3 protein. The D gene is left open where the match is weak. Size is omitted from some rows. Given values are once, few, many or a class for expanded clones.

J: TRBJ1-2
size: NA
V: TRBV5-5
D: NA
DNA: TGTGCCAGCAGCTTGGCCCCCGGGGCTAACTATGGCTACACCTTC
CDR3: CASSLAPGANYGYTF

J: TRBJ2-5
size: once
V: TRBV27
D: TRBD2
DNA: TGTGCCAGCAGTTCCACTACGGGGGGGCCTGAGACCCAGTACTTC
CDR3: CASSSTTGGPETQYF

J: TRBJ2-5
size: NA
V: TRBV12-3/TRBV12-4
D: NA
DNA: TGTGCCAGCAGTGTATACAGGGAGGAGACCCAGTACTTC
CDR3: CASSVYREETQYF

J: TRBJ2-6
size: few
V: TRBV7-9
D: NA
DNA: TGTGCCAGCAGCTTAGGCAGCAGGGATTACTCTGGGGCCAACGTCCTGACTTTC
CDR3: CASSLGSRDYSGANVLTF

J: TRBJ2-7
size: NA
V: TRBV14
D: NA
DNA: TGTGCCAGCAGCGTCTTCGGACAGAATGACGAGCAGTACTTC
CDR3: CASSVFGQNDEQYF

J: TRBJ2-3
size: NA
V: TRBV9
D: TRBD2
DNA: TGTGCCAGCAGCCGCGGACTAGCGGCTAGCACAGATACGCAGTATTTT
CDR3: CASSRGLAASTDTQYF

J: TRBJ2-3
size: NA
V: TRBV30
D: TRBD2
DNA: TGTGCCTCGGAGCTAGCGGGGGGCGATACGCAGTATTTT
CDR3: CASELAGGDTQYF

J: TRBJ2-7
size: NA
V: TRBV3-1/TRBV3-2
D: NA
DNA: TGTGCCAGCAGCCCTCTTAGCTCCTACGAGCAGTACTTC
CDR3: CASSPLSSYEQYF

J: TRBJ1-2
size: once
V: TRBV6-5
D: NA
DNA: TGTGCCAGCAGCCCGACATCAGTTGGAGGCTACACCTTC
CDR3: CASSPTSVGGYTF

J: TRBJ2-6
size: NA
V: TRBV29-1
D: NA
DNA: TGCAGCGTTGAAGACCGGGGTGCCGGCAGGGGATCCTCTGGGGCCAACGTCCTGACTTTC
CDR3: CSVEDRGAGRGSSGANVLTF

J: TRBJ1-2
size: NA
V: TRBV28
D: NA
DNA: TGTGCCAGCAGTTTGAGCCCAAGTGGCTACACCTTC
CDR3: CASSLSPSGYTF

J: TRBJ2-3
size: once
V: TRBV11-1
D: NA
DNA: TGTGCCAGCAGTTCGAACAGGGGCACAGATACGCAGTATTTT
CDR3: CASSSNRGTDTQYF

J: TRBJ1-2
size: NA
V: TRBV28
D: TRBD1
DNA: TGTGCCAGCAGAGGACGCTCGGACGGGACAGTTTATGGCTACACCTTC
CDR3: CASRGRSDGTVYGYTF

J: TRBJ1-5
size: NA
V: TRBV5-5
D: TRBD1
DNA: TGTGCCAGCAGCAAACGACAGGGTGGGAAAGATCAGCCCCAGCATTTT
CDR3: CASSKRQGGKDQPQHF

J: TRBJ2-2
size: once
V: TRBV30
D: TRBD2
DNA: TGTGCCTGGAGGCGTTTCAGCGGGGGGGAGTCCGGGGAGCTGTTTTTT
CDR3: CAWRRFSGGESGELFF

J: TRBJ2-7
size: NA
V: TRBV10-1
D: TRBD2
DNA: TGCGCCAGCAGTGAATCCGGGACTAGATCCTACGAGCAGTACTTC
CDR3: CASSESGTRSYEQYF

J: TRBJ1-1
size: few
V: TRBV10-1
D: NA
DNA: TGCGCCAGCAGTGAGTCGAATGGAGGGACTGAAGCTTTCTTT
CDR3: CASSESNGGTEAFF

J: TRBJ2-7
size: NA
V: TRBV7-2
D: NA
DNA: TGTGCCAGCAGCCTAGATGCGATTGTTTCGGGCGAGCAGTACTTC
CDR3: CASSLDAIVSGEQYF

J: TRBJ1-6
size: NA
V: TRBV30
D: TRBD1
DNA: TGTGCCTGGGGTTACGGACAGGGGTCCTCACCCCTCCACTTT
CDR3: CAWGYGQGSSPLHF

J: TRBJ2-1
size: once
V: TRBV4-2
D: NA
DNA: TGTGCCAGCAGCCCGCTTAGTGCGGGGTACAATGAGCAGTTCTTC
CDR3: CASSPLSAGYNEQFF

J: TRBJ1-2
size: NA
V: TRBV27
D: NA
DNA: TGTGCCAGCAGTTTAACCGGAGGCTATGGCTACACCTTC
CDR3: CASSLTGGYGYTF

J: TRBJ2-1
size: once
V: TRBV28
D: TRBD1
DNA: TGTGCCAGCAGTTCTCCGGACAGGGGGCAGTTCTTC
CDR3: CASSSPDRGQFF

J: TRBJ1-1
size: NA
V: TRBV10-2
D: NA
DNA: TGCGCCAGCAGTGAGGGGCAGACCACTGAAGCTTTCTTT
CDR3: CASSEGQTTEAFF

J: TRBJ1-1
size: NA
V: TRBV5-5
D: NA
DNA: TGTGCCAGCAGCTTGGGTAATATGGGTTTAGGAGGGTACACTGAAGCTTTCTTT
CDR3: CASSLGNMGLGGYTEAFF

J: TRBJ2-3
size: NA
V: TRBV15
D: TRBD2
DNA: TGTGCCACCAGCAGAGATGCTGGGGGAGGGAATACGCAGTATTTT
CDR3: CATSRDAGGGNTQYF

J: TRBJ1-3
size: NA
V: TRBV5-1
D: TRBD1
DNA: TGCGCCAGCAGCTCGACAGGGTCTGGAAACACCATATATTTT
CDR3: CASSSTGSGNTIYF

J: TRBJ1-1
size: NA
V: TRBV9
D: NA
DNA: TGTGCCAGCGCGGCTGGGTATGGCACTGAAGCTTTCTTT
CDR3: CASAAGYGTEAFF